This T cell receptor beta chain was captured by sequencing in a study of blood T cell repertoires in COVID-19. Turning to the study itself: COVID-19 samples from acute and convalescent phases originated in the United States, Italy and Spain. From T cells, B-cell-depleted T cells, or PBMCs came the material, which was cDNA or gDNA.

CDR1 is SGDLS and CDR2 is YYNGEE in the germline V gene. CDR3 length equals 14 residues. Trimming pared 5 bases from V and 5 bases from J, leaving 13 bases between. Original methodology: Reference gene primer amplification gave estimated nucleated cell counts. Profiled with immunoSEQ multiplex PCR; TCRdb holds only in-frame clones, not every one. For V, J and clone size, that table is used; D and trimming come from the DNA. The sample has roughly 32,000 clones; about nine tenths are singletons. This chain joins TRBV9 and TRBJ1-4; TRBD1 might be the D (6 bases). The clonotype comes from a human donor with active COVID-19. The donor label of this sample is uncertain. The sample was peripheral blood. The CDR3 region is CASSYTGSNEKLFF. DNA for the CDR3: TGTGCCAGCAGTTACACAGGGAGCAATGAAAAACTGTTTTTT.